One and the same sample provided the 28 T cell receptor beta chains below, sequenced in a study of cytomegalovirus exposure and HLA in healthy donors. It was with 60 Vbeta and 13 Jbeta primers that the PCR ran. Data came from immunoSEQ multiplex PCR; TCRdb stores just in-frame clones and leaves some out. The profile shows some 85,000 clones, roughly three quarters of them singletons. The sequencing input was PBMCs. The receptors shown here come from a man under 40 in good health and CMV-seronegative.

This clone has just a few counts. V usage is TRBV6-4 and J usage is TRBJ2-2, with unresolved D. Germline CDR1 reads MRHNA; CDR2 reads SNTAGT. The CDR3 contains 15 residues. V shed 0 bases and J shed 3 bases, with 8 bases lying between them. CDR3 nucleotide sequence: TGTGCCAGCAGTGACTCCCGGGTACACACCGGGGAGCTGTTTTTT. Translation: CASSDSRVHTGELFF.

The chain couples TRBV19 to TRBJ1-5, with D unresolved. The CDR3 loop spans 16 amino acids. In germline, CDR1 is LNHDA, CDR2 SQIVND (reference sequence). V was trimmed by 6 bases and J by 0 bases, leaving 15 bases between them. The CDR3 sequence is CASRPSSSYSNQPQHF. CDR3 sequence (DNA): TGTGCCAGTAGACCCTCGTCCAGTTATAGCAATCAGCCCCAGCATTTT.

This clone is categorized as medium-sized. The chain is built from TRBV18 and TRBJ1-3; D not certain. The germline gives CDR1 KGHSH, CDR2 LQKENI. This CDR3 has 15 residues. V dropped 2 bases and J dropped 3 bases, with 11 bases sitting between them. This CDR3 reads CASSPGRGSGNTIYF. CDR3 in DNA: TGTGCCAGCTCACCAGGACGGGGAAGTGGAAACACCATATATTTT.

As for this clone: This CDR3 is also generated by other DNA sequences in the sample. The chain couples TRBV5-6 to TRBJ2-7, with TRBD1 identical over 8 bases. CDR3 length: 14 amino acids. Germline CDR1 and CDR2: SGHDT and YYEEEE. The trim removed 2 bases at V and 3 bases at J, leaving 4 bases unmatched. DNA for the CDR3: TGTGCCAGCAGCTTCGGACAGGGTCGCTACGAGCAGTACTTC. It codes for CASSFGQGRYEQYF.

Written as DNA, the CDR3 is TGTGCCAGCAGCGTAGGCGGGGCCTCCTACAATGAGCAGTTCTTC. This codes for CASSVGGASYNEQFF. V gene TRBV9 combines with J gene TRBJ2-1; TRBD2 is a possible D gene (6 bases). The germline V gene encodes CDR1 SGDLS and CDR2 YYNGEE. Trimming removed 0 bases at V and 0 bases at J, with 7 bases between. This CDR3 region has 15 residues.

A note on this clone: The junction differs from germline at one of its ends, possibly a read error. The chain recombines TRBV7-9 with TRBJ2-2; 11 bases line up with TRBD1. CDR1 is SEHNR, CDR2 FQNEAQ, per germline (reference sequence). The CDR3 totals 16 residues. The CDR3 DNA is TGTTCCAGCAGCTTAATCCGGACAGGGGGCTCCGGGGAGCTGTTTTTT. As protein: CSSSLIRTGGSGELFF.

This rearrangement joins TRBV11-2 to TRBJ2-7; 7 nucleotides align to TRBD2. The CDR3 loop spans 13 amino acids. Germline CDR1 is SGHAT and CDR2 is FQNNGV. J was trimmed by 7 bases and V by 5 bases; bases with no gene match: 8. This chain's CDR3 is CASSHAGVREQYF. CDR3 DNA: TGTGCCAGCAGCCACGCGGGAGTGAGAGAGCAGTACTTC.

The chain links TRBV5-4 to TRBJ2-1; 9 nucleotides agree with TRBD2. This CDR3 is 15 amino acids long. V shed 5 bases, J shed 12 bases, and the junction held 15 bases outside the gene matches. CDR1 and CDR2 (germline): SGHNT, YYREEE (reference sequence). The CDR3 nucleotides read TGTGCCAGCAGTGTAGCGGGAGAGGGAGTAAGTGGGCAGTTCTTC. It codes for CASSVAGEGVSGQFF.

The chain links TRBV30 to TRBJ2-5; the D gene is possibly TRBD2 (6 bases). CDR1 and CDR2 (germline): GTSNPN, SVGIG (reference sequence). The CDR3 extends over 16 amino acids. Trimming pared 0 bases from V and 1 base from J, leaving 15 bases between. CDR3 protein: CAWSVRVAVFQETQYF. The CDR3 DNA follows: TGTGCCTGGAGTGTACGGGTAGCGGTGTTCCAAGAGACCCAGTACTTC.

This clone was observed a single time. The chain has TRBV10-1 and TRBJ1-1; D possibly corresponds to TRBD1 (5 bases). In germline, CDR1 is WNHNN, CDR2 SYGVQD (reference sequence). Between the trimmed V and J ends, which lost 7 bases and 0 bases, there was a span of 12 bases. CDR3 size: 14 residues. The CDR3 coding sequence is TGCGCCAGCACCCTAGGGGTGGTGAACACTGAAGCTTTCTTT. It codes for CASTLGVVNTEAFF.

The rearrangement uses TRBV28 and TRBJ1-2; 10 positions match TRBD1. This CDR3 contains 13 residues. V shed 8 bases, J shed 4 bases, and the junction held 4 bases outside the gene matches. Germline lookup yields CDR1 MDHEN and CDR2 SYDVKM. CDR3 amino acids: CASAWDRGYGYTF. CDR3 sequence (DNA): TGTGCCAGCGCATGGGACAGGGGCTATGGCTACACCTTC.

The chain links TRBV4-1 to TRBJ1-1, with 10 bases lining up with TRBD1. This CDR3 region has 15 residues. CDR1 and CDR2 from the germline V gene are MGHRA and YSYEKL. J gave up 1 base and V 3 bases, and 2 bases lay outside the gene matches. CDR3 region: CASSQGQGPNTEAFF. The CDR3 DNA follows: TGCGCCAGCAGCCAGGGACAGGGGCCGAACACTGAAGCTTTCTTT.

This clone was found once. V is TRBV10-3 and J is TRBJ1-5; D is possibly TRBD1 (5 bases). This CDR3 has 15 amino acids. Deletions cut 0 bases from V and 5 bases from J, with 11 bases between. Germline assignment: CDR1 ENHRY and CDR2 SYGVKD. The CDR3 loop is CAISESGGVYQPQHF. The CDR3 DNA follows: TGTGCCATCAGTGAGTCGGGGGGAGTTTATCAGCCCCAGCATTTT.

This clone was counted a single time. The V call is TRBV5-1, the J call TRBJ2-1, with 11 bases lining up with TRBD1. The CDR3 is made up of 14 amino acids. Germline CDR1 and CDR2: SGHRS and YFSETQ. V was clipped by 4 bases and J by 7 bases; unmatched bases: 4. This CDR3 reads CASSPGTGGNEQFF. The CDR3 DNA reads TGCGCCAGCAGCCCCGGGACAGGGGGTAATGAGCAGTTCTTC.

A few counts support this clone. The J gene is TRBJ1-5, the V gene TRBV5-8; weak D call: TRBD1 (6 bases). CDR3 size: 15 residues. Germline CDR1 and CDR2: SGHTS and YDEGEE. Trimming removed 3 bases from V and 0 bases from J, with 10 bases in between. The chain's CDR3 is CASSSYRDSNQPQHF. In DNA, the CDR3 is TGTGCCAGCAGCTCGTACAGGGATAGCAATCAGCCCCAGCATTTT. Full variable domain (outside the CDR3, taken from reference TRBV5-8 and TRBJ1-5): EAGVTQSPTHLIKTRGQQATLRCSPISGHTSVYWYQQALGLGLQFLLWYDEGEERNRGNFPPRFSGRQFPNYSSELNVNALELEDSALYLCASSSYRDSNQPQHFGDGTRLSIL.

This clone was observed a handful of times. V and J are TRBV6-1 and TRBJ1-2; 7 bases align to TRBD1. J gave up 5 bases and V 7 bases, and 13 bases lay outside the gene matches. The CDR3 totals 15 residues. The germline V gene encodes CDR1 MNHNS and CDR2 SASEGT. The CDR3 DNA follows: TGTGCCAGCACTTTCTCAGCAGGGGGGTTTTATGGCTACACCTTC. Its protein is CASTFSAGGFYGYTF.

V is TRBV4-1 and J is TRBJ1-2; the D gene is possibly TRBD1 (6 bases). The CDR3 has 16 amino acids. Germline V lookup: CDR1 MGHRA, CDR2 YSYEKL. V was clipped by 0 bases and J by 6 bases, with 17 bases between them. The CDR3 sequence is CASSQERPTGLDGYTF. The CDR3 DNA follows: TGCGCCAGCAGCCAAGAACGACCCACAGGGTTGGATGGCTACACCTTC.

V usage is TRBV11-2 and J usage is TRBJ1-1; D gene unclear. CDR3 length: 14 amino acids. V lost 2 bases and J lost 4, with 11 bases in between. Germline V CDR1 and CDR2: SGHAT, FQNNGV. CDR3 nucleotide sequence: TGTGCCAGCAGCTTAAGGGAGGGCGGCACTGAAGCTTTCTTT. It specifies CASSLREGGTEAFF.

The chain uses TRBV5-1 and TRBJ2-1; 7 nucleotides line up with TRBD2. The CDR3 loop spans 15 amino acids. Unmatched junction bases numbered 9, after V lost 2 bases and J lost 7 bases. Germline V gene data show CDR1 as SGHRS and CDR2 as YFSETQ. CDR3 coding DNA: TGCGCCAGCAGCTTCTCTAACTCCGGGGGGAATGAGCAGTTCTTC. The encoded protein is CASSFSNSGGNEQFF.

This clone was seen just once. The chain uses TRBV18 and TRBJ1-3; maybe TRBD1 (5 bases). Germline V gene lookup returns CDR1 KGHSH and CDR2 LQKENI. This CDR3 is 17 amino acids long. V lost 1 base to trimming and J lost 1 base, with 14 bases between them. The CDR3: CASSPLSWGVSGNTIYF. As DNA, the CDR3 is TGTGCCAGCTCACCACTATCGTGGGGGGTGTCTGGAAACACCATATATTTT.

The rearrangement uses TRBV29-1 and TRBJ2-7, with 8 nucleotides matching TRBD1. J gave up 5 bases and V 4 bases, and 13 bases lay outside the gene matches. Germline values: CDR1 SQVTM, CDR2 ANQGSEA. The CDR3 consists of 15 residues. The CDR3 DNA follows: TGCAGCGTTGGAACAATGCGGGACAGGATCCACGAGCAGTACTTC. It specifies CSVGTMRDRIHEQYF.

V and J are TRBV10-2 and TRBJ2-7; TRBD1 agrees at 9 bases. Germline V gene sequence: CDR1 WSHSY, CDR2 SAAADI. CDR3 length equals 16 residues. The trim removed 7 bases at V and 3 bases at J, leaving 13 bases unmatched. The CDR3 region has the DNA TGCGCCAGCACTCCCCGCAGGAGGACAGGGGACTACGAGCAGTACTTC. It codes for CASTPRRRTGDYEQYF.

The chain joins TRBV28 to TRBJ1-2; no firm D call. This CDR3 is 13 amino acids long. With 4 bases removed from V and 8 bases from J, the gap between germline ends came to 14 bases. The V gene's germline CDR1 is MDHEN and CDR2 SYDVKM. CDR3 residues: CASSSKYGGGYTF. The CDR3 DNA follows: TGTGCCAGCAGTTCTAAGTATGGAGGAGGCTACACCTTC.

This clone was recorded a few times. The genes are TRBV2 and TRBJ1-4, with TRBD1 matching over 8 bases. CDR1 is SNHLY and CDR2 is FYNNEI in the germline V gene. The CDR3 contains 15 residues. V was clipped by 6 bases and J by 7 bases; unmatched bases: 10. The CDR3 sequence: CASRVGQVRGEKLFF. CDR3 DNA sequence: TGTGCCAGCAGAGTGGGACAGGTTAGAGGTGAAAAACTGTTTTTT.

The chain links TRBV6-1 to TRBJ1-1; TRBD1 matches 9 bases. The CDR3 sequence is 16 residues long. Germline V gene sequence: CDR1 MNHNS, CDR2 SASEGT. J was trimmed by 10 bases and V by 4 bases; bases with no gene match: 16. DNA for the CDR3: TGTGCCAGCAGTGCTAACTCCGGGACAGGGTTTGTAAGAGCTTTCTTT. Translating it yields CASSANSGTGFVRAFF.

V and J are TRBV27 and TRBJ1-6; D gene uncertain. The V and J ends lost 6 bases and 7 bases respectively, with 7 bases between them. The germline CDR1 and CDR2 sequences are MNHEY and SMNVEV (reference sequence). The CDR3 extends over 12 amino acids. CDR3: CASSQINSPLHF. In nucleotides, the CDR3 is TGTGCCAGCAGCCAGATAAATTCACCCCTCCACTTT.

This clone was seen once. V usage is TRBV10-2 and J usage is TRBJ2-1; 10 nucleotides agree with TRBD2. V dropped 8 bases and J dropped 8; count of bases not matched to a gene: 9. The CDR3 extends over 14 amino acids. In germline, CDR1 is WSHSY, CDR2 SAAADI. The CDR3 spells CASESGGAEDEQFF. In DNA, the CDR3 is TGCGCCAGCGAGAGCGGGGGGGCCGAGGATGAGCAGTTCTTC.

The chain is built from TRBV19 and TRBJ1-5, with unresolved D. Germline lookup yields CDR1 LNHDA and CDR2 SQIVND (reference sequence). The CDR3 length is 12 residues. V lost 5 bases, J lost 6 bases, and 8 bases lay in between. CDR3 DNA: TGTGCCAGTAGTCTCTTGAGTCAGCCCCAGCATTTT. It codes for CASSLLSQPQHF.